This TCR beta chain was recorded in a study of blood T cell repertoires in COVID-19. Study background: Samples came from the United States, Italy and Spain, spanning acute and convalescent COVID-19. Sample material is recorded as cDNA or gDNA derived from T cells, B-cell-depleted T cells, or PBMCs.

Only in-frame clones appear in the TCRdb table, and some are missing; sequencing was by immunoSEQ multiplex PCR. The sample includes 150,000 or so clones, 92% seen only once; the top ten take approximately 5%. Germline assignment: CDR1 LNHDA and CDR2 SQIVND (reference sequence). Deletions cut 5 bases from V and 4 bases from J, with 9 bases between. CDR3 length: 13 amino acids. The Seattle patients, enrolled during active infection, were followed longitudinally. This chain links TRBV19 with TRBJ1-3; D is unresolved. This receptor was taken from a man aged 25-45 years with COVID-19, enrolled during active disease. Sequenced material: peripheral blood. The CDR3 DNA reads TGTGCCAGTAGTCCCCAACACGGAAACACCATATATTTT. This codes for CASSPQHGNTIYF.